This note documents a single T cell receptor (beta chain) sequence. The antigen is undetermined. TCRdb's copy holds only in-frame clones and misses some; the assay was immunoSEQ multiplex PCR. This sample has approximately 60,000 clones, with about nine tenths found just once. The record originates from a study of glioma-infiltrating T cells after dendritic cell vaccination. Study context: Dendritic cell vaccination trial patients had either newly diagnosed or recurrent glioblastoma. Study-wide results and caveats: The cohort had few patients with full blood and tumor sets.

The sample's time point: after dendritic cell vaccination, including at tumor progression/relapse. Trimming stripped 5 bases from V and 0 bases from J, with 14 bases between. This CDR3 spans 16 amino acids. Looked up from germline, CDR1 is MNHEY and CDR2 is SMNVEV (reference sequence). The specimen was blood, collected after dendritic cell vaccination. The sequence derives from a human donor with glioblastoma. The rearrangement links TRBV27 to TRBJ2-1, with a possible D match to TRBD2 (6 bases). Written as DNA, the CDR3 is TGTGCCAGCAGTCCTGCCCGGGGGAACTCCTACAATGAGCAGTTCTTC. This gives the protein CASSPARGNSYNEQFF.